These 6 T cell receptor beta chains were all obtained from the same sample, sequenced in a study of T cells in Graves' hyperthyroidism and ophthalmopathy. TCR beta CDR3 region amplification was performed from RNA transcripts. TCR CDR3 underwent first-round RT-PCR with the HTBI primer set. One entry per CDR3 protein, called by TCRdb with MiXCR from the multiplex PCR reads. Here the sample spans about 400,000 distinct CDR3 sequences, 15% being singletons. Sequenced material: blood. The receptors come from a woman aged 30 to 39 with Graves' hyperthyroidism.

The chain couples TRBV9 to TRBJ1-5, with D perhaps TRBD1 (5 bases). The CDR3 has 14 residues. V gave up 3 bases and J gave up 6 bases, with 13 bases separating them. Germline-derived CDR1 and CDR2 are SGDLS and YYNGEE. The CDR3 DNA sequence: TGTGCCAGCAGCGACGGGACTGGGCGTCAGCCCCAGCATTTT. Its translation: CASSDGTGRQPQHF. The full variable domain, rest sourced from reference TRBV9 and TRBJ1-5, is DSGVTQTPKHLITATGQRVTLRCSPRSGDLSVYWYQQSLDQGLQFLIQYYNGEERAKGNILERFSAQQFPDLHSELNLSSLELGDSALYFCASSDGTGRQPQHFGDGTRLSIL.

This clonotype occurred a few times. This sequence joins TRBV5-1 and TRBJ1-1; 9 bases are shared with TRBD1. V lost 4 bases, J lost 3 bases, and 7 bases stayed unmatched. From germline, CDR1 is SGHRS and CDR2 YFSETQ. The CDR3 loop spans 15 amino acids. The CDR3 spells CASSPQGQGYTEAFF. CDR3 DNA sequence: TGCGCCAGCAGCCCCCAAGGACAGGGGTACACTGAAGCTTTCTTT.

This clonotype was seen repeatedly, ten times or more. This chain joins TRBV27 and TRBJ2-7, with 7 positions matching TRBD1. V was pared by 1 base and J by 2 bases, with 2 bases of the junction left unmatched. CDR1 and CDR2 (germline): MNHEY, SMNVEV (reference sequence). CDR3 size: 14 residues. The CDR3 protein is CASSLWTGTYEQYF. The CDR3 DNA reads as TGTGCCAGCAGTTTATGGACAGGAACCTACGAGCAGTACTTC.

J is TRBJ1-4 and V is TRBV2; weak D call: TRBD1 (5 bases). The CDR3 is made up of 14 amino acids. Trimming stripped 3 bases from V and 8 bases from J, with 13 bases between. The germline V gene encodes CDR1 SNHLY and CDR2 FYNNEI. The CDR3 loop reads CASSDPREGEKLFF. CDR3 in DNA: TGTGCCAGCAGTGACCCCAGGGAGGGCGAAAAACTGTTTTTT.

This clonotype showed up many times. The chain is built from TRBV10-2 and TRBJ2-3; D possibly corresponds to TRBD1 (6 bases). The germline gives CDR1 WSHSY, CDR2 SAAADI. This CDR3 spans 16 amino acids. V gave up 6 bases and J gave up 0 bases, with 16 bases separating them. This CDR3 is CASRTGSDSSTDTQYF. The CDR3 DNA follows: TGCGCCAGCAGGACAGGCAGCGACTCTAGCACAGATACGCAGTATTTT.

In this sample, this clonotype turned up many times. V and J are TRBV20-1 and TRBJ2-1; 11 positions match TRBD2. The CDR3 length is 14 residues. V gave up 6 bases and J gave up 5 bases; unmatched junction bases: 6. The V gene's germline CDR1 is DFQATT and CDR2 SNEGSKA (reference sequence). The CDR3 spells CSAPSSGRNNEQFF. DNA for the CDR3: TGCAGTGCACCCTCTAGCGGGAGGAACAATGAGCAGTTCTTC.